This T cell receptor (beta chain) was found in a study of OX40 agonist ivuxolimab in advanced cancers. About the research overall: From roughly 20 to 85 years was the age range, with a mean of around 56 years, and about 83% were male. Allowance was made for prior anti-PD-1, anti-PD-L1 or anti-CTLA-4 therapy, and roughly 40% had some.

The repertoire was sequenced with immunoSEQ multiplex PCR; TCRdb's copy has only in-frame clones and lacks some. The data contain about 32,000 clones, 85% to 90% of them singletons. The CDR3 spans 13 residues. V shed 1 base and J shed 7 bases, with 7 bases lying between them. The germline V gene encodes CDR1 SGHVS and CDR2 FNYEAQ. The sequence came from an adult with an advanced solid tumor such as melanoma, head and neck, liver or kidney cancer. This sequence joins TRBV7-6 and TRBJ2-2; D gene ambiguous. This specimen was CD4+ or CD8+ T cells sorted from blood, taken in a trial of the OX40 agonist ivuxolimab. The CDR3 region is CASSLEGFGELFF. The DNA for the CDR3 is TGTGCCAGCAGCTTAGAAGGTTTCGGGGAGCTGTTTTTT.